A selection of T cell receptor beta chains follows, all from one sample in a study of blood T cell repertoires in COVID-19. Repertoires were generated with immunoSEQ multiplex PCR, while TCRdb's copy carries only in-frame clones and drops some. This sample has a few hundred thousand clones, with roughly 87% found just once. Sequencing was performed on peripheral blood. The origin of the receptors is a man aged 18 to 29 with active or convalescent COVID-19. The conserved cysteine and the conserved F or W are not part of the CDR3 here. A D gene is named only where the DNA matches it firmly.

CDR3: SVATETGQPQH; V: TRBV29-1; D: -; J: TRBJ1-5
CDR3: ASSEVRGRNTEAF; V: TRBV6-1; D: -; J: TRBJ1-1
CDR3: ASSLGQGRETQY; V: TRBV11-2; D: TRBD1; J: TRBJ2-5
CDR3: ASSHRDRGASDTQY; V: TRBV4-1; D: TRBD1; J: TRBJ2-3
CDR3: ASSTPRVIGENTEAF; V: TRBV6-2/TRBV6-3; D: -; J: TRBJ1-1
CDR3: ASSQGLEINEQF; V: TRBV4-2; D: -; J: TRBJ2-1
CDR3: ASSSRVPSNYGYT; V: TRBV7-8; D: -; J: TRBJ1-2
CDR3: ASSFTGGSGSPLH; V: TRBV7-2; D: TRBD1; J: TRBJ1-6
CDR3: ASSLGAPAPTDTQY; V: TRBV5-5; D: -; J: TRBJ2-3
CDR3: ASDGGGTDTQY; V: TRBV3-1/TRBV3-2; D: TRBD2; J: TRBJ2-3
CDR3: ASSRAGGAGGYGYT; V: TRBV25-1; D: TRBD1; J: TRBJ1-2
CDR3: ASSLQGNTEAF; V: TRBV9; D: -; J: TRBJ1-1
CDR3: ASRAGSHYEQY; V: TRBV6-6; D: -; J: TRBJ2-7
CDR3: ASSWGGEQY; V: TRBV10-1; D: TRBD2; J: TRBJ2-7